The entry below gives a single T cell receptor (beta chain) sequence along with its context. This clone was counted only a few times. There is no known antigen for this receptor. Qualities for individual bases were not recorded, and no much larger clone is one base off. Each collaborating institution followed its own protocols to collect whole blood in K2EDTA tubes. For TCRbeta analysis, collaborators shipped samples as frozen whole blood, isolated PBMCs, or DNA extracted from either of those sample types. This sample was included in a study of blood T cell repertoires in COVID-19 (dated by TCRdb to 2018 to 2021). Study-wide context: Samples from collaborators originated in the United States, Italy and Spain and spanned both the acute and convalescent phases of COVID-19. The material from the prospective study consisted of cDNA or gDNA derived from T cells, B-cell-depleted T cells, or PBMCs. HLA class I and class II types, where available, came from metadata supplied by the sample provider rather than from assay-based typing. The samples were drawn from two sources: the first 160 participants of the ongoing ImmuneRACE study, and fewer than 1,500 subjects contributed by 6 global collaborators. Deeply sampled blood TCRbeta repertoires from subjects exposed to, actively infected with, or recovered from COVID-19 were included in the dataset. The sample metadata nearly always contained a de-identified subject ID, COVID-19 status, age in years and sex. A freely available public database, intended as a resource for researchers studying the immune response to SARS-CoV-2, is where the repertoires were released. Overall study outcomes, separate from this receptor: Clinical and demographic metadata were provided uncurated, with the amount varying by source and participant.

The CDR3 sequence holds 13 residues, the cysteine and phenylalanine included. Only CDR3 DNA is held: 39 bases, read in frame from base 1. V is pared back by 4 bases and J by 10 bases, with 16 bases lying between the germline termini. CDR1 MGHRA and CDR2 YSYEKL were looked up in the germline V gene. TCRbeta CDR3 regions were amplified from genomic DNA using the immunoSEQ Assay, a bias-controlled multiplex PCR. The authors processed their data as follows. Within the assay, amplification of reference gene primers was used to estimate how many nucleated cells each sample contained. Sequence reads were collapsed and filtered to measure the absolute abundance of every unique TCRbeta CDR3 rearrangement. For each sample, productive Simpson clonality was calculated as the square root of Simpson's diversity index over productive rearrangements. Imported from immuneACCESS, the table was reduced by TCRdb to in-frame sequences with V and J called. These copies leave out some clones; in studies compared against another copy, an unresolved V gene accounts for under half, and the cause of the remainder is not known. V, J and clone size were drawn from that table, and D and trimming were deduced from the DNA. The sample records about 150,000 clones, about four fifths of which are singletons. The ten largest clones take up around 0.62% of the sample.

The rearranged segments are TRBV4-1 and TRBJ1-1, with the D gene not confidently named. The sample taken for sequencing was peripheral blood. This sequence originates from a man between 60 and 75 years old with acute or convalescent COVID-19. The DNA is TGCGCCAGCAGCCCTCCACTGGAGATCAGAGCTTTCTTT. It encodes CASSPPLEIRAFF.